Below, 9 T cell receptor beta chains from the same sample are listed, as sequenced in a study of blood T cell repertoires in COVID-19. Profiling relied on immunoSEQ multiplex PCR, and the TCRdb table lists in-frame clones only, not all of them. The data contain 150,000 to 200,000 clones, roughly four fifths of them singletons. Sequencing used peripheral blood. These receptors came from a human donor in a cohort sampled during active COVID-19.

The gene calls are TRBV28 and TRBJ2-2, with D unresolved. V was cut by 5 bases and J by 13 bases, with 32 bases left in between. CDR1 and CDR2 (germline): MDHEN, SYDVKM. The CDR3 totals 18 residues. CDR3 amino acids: CASSPLYGPANLPLSLFF. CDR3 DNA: TGTGCCAGCAGTCCCCTCTATGGGCCCGCAAACCTACCACTCTCGCTGTTTTTT.

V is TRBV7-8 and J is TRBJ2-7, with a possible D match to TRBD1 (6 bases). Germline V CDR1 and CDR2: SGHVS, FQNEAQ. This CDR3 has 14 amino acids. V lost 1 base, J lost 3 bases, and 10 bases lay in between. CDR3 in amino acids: CASSLGHRDYEQYF. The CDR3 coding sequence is TGTGCCAGCAGCTTAGGGCACAGGGACTACGAGCAGTACTTC.

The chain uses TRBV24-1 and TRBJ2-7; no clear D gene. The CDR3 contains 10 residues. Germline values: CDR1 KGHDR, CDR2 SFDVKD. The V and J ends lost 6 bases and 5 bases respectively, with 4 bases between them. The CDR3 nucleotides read TGTGCCACCAGTAACAACGAGCAGTACTTC. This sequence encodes CATSNNEQYF.

CDR3 protein: CASSLRQAPNEKLFF. As DNA, the CDR3 is TGTGCCAGCAGTCTGAGACAGGCCCCGAATGAAAAACTGTTTTTT. The rearrangement uses TRBV2 and TRBJ1-4; D perhaps matches TRBD1 (6 bases). Trimming removed 5 bases from V and 5 bases from J, with 15 bases in between. Per the germline V gene, CDR1 is SNHLY and CDR2 is FYNNEI. The CDR3 runs 15 residues.

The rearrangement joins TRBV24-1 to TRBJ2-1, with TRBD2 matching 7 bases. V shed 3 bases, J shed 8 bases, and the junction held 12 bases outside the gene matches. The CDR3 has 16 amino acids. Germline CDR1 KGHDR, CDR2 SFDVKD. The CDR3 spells CATSDAAGVRGDEQFF. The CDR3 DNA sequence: TGTGCCACCAGTGATGCCGCGGGAGTTCGTGGCGATGAGCAGTTCTTC.

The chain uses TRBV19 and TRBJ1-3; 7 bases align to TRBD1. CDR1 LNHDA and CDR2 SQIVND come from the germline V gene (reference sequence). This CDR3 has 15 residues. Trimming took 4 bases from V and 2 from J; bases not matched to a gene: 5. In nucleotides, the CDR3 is TGTGCCAGTAGTAGGGCAGGGGGAACTGGAAACACCATATATTTT. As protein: CASSRAGGTGNTIYF.

The CDR3 sequence: CASSHLAEGGAQYF. DNA for the CDR3: TGCGCCAGCAGCCACCTAGCGGAGGGGGGGGCGCAGTATTTT. The gene calls are TRBV4-1 and TRBJ2-3, with TRBD2 as a possible D gene (7 bases). Germline V gives CDR1 MGHRA, CDR2 YSYEKL. Trimming took 3 bases from V and 10 from J, leaving 17 bases between them. The CDR3 has 14 amino acids.

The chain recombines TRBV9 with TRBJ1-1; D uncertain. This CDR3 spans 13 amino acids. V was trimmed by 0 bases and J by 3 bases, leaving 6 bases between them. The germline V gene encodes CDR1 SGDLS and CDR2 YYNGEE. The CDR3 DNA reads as TGTGCCAGCAGCGTAGTGGAGTACACTGAAGCTTTCTTT. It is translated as CASSVVEYTEAFF.

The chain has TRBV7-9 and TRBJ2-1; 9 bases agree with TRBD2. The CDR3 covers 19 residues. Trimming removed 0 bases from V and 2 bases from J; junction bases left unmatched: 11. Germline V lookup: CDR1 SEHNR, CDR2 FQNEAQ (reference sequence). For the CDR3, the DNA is TGTGCCAGCAGCTTAGCGGGACTAGCACTTAAAGGGGCCTACAATGAGCAGTTCTTC. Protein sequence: CASSLAGLALKGAYNEQFF.